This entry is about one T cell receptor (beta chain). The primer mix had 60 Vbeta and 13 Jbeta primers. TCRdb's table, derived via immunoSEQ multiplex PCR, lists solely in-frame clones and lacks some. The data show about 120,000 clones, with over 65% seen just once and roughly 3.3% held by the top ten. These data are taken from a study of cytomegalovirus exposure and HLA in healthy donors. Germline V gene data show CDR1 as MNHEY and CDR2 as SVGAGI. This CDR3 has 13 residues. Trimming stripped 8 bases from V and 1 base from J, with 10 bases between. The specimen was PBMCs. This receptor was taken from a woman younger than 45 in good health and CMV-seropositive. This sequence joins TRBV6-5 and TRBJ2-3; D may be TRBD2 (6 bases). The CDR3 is CASRRGGTDTQYF. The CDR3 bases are TGTGCCAGCCGGCGGGGAGGCACAGATACGCAGTATTTT.